Presented here are 31 T cell receptor beta chains from one specimen sequenced in a study of neoadjuvant nivolumab and ipilimumab in lung cancer (dated by TCRdb to 2020 to 2022). Libraries were constructed by the immunoSEQ multiplex PCR assay. The clones in this table, taken by TCRdb from immuneACCESS, are in-frame only. Not every clone is retained; where verified, under half of the shortfall comes from an unresolved V gene, and the cause of the rest is unknown. The sample table lists about 4,700 clones, roughly four fifths of them with a count of one. Together, the top ten hold 9.5% to 15% of the sample. The time point label on this specimen signifies: at surgical resection after neoadjuvant nivolumab +/- ipilimumab. The material sequenced was adjacent normal lung tissue, taken after neoadjuvant nivolumab, alone or with ipilimumab, at or shortly before surgery. Every receptor here comes from an adult with non-small cell lung cancer.

The rearrangement uses TRBV2 and TRBJ1-1; perhaps TRBD1 as D (5 bases). CDR3 length: 12 residues. In germline, CDR1 is SNHLY, CDR2 FYNNEI. V was cut by 8 bases and J by 11 bases, with 18 bases left in between. CDR3 DNA: TGTGCCAGCGTGGGGACCTTAACGGAGGCTTTCTTT. Amino acid sequence: CASVGTLTEAFF.

The gene calls are TRBV28 and TRBJ2-1, with D perhaps TRBD1 (6 bases). Between the trimmed V and J ends, which lost 4 bases and 8 bases, there was a span of 9 bases. Germline CDR1 reads MDHEN; CDR2 reads SYDVKM. This CDR3 comprises 12 residues. This CDR3 reads CASSSAGDEQFF. The CDR3 DNA reads as TGTGCCAGCAGTTCTGCAGGGGATGAGCAGTTCTTC.

This clone was counted between two and nine times. The chain joins TRBV6-5 to TRBJ1-1; no clear D gene. V was cut by 7 bases and J by 0 bases, with 15 bases left in between. In germline, CDR1 is MNHEY, CDR2 SVGAGI. The CDR3 is 15 amino acids. This CDR3 reads CASKVSDIMNTEAFF. CDR3 in DNA: TGTGCCAGCAAAGTGTCAGATATCATGAACACTGAAGCTTTCTTT.

Here the CDR3 reads CASSPMMGEAFF. For the CDR3, the DNA is TGTGCCAGCAGCCCTATGATGGGGGAAGCTTTCTTT. The J gene is TRBJ1-1, the V gene TRBV6-5; no reliable D call. This CDR3 comprises 12 residues. Germline CDR1 reads MNHEY; CDR2 reads SVGAGI. The V and J ends lost 6 bases and 8 bases respectively, with 13 bases between them.

The chain couples TRBV6-5 to TRBJ1-4, with 7 bases that match TRBD1. Unmatched junction bases numbered 5, after V lost 7 bases and J lost 3 bases. This CDR3 has 14 amino acids. Germline V gene sequence: CDR1 MNHEY, CDR2 SVGAGI. The CDR3 here is CASTQGQSNEKLFF. DNA of the CDR3: TGTGCCAGCACCCAGGGACAGTCTAATGAAAAACTGTTTTTT.

Of note for this clone: The junction differs from germline at one of its ends, possibly a read error. The chain has TRBV7-8 and TRBJ1-6; 7 nucleotides match TRBD1. The CDR3 totals 14 residues. Germline V gene sequence: CDR1 SGHVS, CDR2 FQNEAQ. In nucleotides, the CDR3 is TGTGCCAGCAGCTTTACAGGGGATGATTCAGCCCTCCACTTT. Protein: CASSFTGDDSALHF.

This clone was found a few times. The gene calls are TRBV28 and TRBJ1-2, with D possibly TRBD1 on 5 matching bases. CDR3 length equals 14 residues. Trimming took off 5 bases at V and 10 bases at J, with 20 bases between the two ends. Germline V gene sequence: CDR1 MDHEN, CDR2 SYDVKM. The CDR3 here is CASSPPFGPGDYTF. The CDR3 nucleotides read TGTGCCAGCAGTCCCCCGTTTGGTCCGGGGGACTACACCTTC.

The chain employs TRBV4-1 and TRBJ1-2, with TRBD1 identical over 8 bases. Trimming took 3 bases from V and 3 from J; bases not matched to a gene: 6. Germline values: CDR1 MGHRA, CDR2 YSYEKL. This CDR3 comprises 15 residues. In DNA form, the CDR3 reads TGCGCCAGCAGCCATTTGGACAGGGCCGACTATGGCTACACCTTC. Its protein product is CASSHLDRADYGYTF.

The chain carries TRBV5-1 and TRBJ2-1; 7 nucleotides match TRBD2. CDR1 and CDR2 from the germline V gene are SGHRS and YFSETQ. The junction had 4 bases not matched to a gene; V was cut back by 1 base and J by 0 bases. CDR3 length: 16 amino acids. The CDR3 is CASSLLAGVSYNEQFF. The CDR3 coding sequence is TGCGCCAGCAGCTTGCTGGCGGGGGTCTCCTACAATGAGCAGTTCTTC.

V gene TRBV6-4 combines with J gene TRBJ2-2; D tentatively fits TRBD1 or TRBD2 (5 bases each). Germline CDR1 and CDR2: MRHNA and SNTAGT. CDR3 length: 15 residues. V dropped 5 bases and J dropped 6 bases, with 16 bases sitting between them. CDR3 loop: CASSFSSGTPGELFF. CDR3 coding DNA: TGTGCCAGCAGTTTTTCCTCCGGGACCCCCGGGGAGCTGTTTTTT.

This clone came up a few times. Other DNA sequences in this specimen translate into the identical CDR3. CDR3 nucleotides: TGTGCCAGCAGCTCTCCAGAGAATTCACCCCTCCACTTT. Its translation: CASSSPENSPLHF. This chain connects TRBV6-6 to TRBJ1-6; D gene ambiguous. Trimming left V 6 bases short and J 7 bases short, with 10 bases between. The CDR3 loop spans 13 amino acids. Germline V gene lookup returns CDR1 MNHNY and CDR2 SVGAGI (reference sequence).

The genes are TRBV5-1 and TRBJ1-2; TRBD1 aligns across 7 bases. This CDR3 is built from 14 residues. Losses at the gene ends were 4 bases for V and 8 bases for J; bases not matched to a gene: 11. Germline V gives CDR1 SGHRS, CDR2 YFSETQ. This CDR3 is CASSTPQGEEGYTF. As DNA, the CDR3 is TGCGCCAGCAGCACCCCCCAGGGGGAAGAGGGCTACACCTTC.

The V and J genes are TRBV19 and TRBJ2-1, with 14 positions matching TRBD2. There are 18 residues in the CDR3. The germline gives CDR1 LNHDA, CDR2 SQIVND (reference sequence). V shed 5 bases and J 4 bases; nucleotides not matched to a gene: 10. The CDR3 here is CASSSGLAGEVRYNEQFF. CDR3 in DNA: TGTGCCAGTAGTTCGGGACTAGCGGGGGAAGTCCGATACAATGAGCAGTTCTTC. The full variable domain, with the rest looked up from reference TRBV19 and TRBJ2-1, is DGGITQSPKYLFRKEGQNVTLSCEQNLNHDAMYWYRQDPGQGLRLIYYSQIVNDFQKGDIAEGYSVSREKKESFPLTVTSAQKNPTAFYLCASSSGLAGEVRYNEQFFGPGTRLTVL.

This chain uses TRBV7-9 with TRBJ1-2; TRBD1 is a possible D gene (6 bases). Trimming shortened V by 5 bases and J by 5 bases, and 12 bases separated the two germline ends. The CDR3 is 13 residues long. Germline V gene lookup returns CDR1 SEHNR and CDR2 FQNEAQ (reference sequence). The CDR3 sequence is CASSPGQSYGYTF. The DNA of the CDR3 is TGTGCCAGCAGCCCCGGACAGAGTTATGGCTACACCTTC.

The chain carries TRBV5-1 and TRBJ2-1, with 12 bases lining up with TRBD2. Losses at the gene ends were 4 bases for V and 9 bases for J; bases not matched to a gene: 8. The CDR3 is made up of 15 amino acids. Germline loops: CDR1 SGHRS, CDR2 YFSETQ. The CDR3 bases are TGCGCCAGCAGCGGCCTAGCGGGGGGGCCGGGTGAGCAGTTCTTC. Translation: CASSGLAGGPGEQFF. The whole variable domain, filled in from reference TRBV5-1 and TRBJ2-1, reads KAGVTQTPRYLIKTRGQQVTLSCSPISGHRSVSWYQQTPGQGLQFLFEYFSETQRNKGNFPGRFSGRQFSNSRSEMNVSTLELGDSALYLCASSGLAGGPGEQFFGPGTRLTVL.

The V gene is TRBV5-8, the J gene TRBJ1-6, with unresolved D. This CDR3 region has 16 residues. Germline CDR1 SGHTS, CDR2 YDEGEE. The V gene lost 0 bases and the J gene lost 0 bases, with 7 bases spanning the gap. DNA of the CDR3: TGTGCCAGCAGCTTGGTCCTGGGCTCCTATAATTCACCCCTCCACTTT. It specifies CASSLVLGSYNSPLHF.

The genes are TRBV19 and TRBJ1-5, with no clear D. The CDR3 is made up of 12 amino acids. Looked up from germline, CDR1 is LNHDA and CDR2 is SQIVND (reference sequence). V lost 7 bases, J lost 3 bases, and 7 bases lay in between. The CDR3 sequence is CASNEPNQPQHF. In DNA, the CDR3 is TGTGCCAGTAACGAGCCCAATCAGCCCCAGCATTTT.

The chain carries TRBV5-6 and TRBJ2-5, with D maybe TRBD2 (5 bases). The germline CDR1 and CDR2 sequences are SGHDT and YYEEEE. CDR3 length: 15 amino acids. Trimming shortened V by 0 bases and J by 10 bases, and 19 bases separated the two germline ends. CDR3 in amino acids: CASSLEVGSSGVQYF. The CDR3, as DNA: TGTGCCAGCAGCTTGGAAGTGGGCTCCTCCGGGGTCCAGTACTTC.

This chain joins TRBV5-1 and TRBJ1-6; D call uncertain. V lost 0 bases and J lost 7, with 8 bases in between. The CDR3 spans 14 residues. Germline CDR1 and CDR2: SGHRS and YFSETQ. CDR3 amino acids: CASSLEGMNSPLHF. The CDR3 region has the DNA TGCGCCAGCAGCTTGGAAGGGATGAATTCACCCCTCCACTTT.

The rearrangement links TRBV10-1 to TRBJ1-5; TRBD1 aligns across 10 bases. After removal of 3 bases from V and 2 bases from J, the junction contained 1 base not matched to a gene. The germline CDR1 and CDR2 sequences are WNHNN and SYGVQD (reference sequence). The CDR3 spans 15 residues. For the CDR3, the DNA is TGCGCCAGCAGTGATGGGACAGGGGGCAATCAGCCCCAGCATTTT. As protein: CASSDGTGGNQPQHF.

V gene TRBV2 combines with J gene TRBJ1-4, with a weak D call TRBD1 (5 bases). This CDR3 is 14 amino acids long. Germline-derived CDR1 and CDR2 are SNHLY and FYNNEI. The V end was cut by 5 bases, the J end by 10 bases, with 17 bases between. In DNA form, the CDR3 reads TGTGCCAGCAGTCAGGGCCAGCGGGGGGTAAAACTGTTTTTT. This codes for CASSQGQRGVKLFF.

This CDR3 is CASSLSGANVLTF. CDR3 nucleotides: TGTGCCAGCAGCTTGTCTGGGGCCAACGTCCTGACTTTC. V and J are TRBV5-6 and TRBJ2-6; no reliable D call. Looked up from germline, CDR1 is SGHDT and CDR2 is YYEEEE. Trimming left V 1 base short and J 1 base short, with 0 bases between. The CDR3 extends over 13 amino acids.

The table lists this clone with a count of one. J is TRBJ1-2 and V is TRBV20-1, with D hard to call. The V end was cut by 8 bases, the J end by 8 bases, with 15 bases between. CDR1 is DFQATT and CDR2 is SNEGSKA in the germline V gene (reference sequence). This CDR3 contains 11 residues. The CDR3 reads CSPHPLLGYTF. CDR3 coding DNA: TGCAGTCCGCACCCACTATTGGGCTACACCTTC.

The rearrangement joins TRBV7-9 to TRBJ1-5; 7 positions match TRBD1. Losses at the gene ends were 1 base for V and 6 bases for J; bases not matched to a gene: 6. This CDR3 is 15 amino acids long. CDR1 and CDR2 from the germline V gene are SEHNR and FQNEAQ (reference sequence). The CDR3 protein is CASSLGGGALQPQHF. For the CDR3, the DNA is TGTGCCAGCAGCTTAGGAGGGGGCGCGCTTCAGCCCCAGCATTTT.

The chain links TRBV5-4 to TRBJ2-2; the D is unclear. CDR1 SGHNT and CDR2 YYREEE come from the germline V gene (reference sequence). The CDR3 extends over 14 amino acids. V was trimmed by 0 bases and J by 6 bases, leaving 9 bases between them. CDR3 coding DNA: TGTGCCAGCAGCTTGGATCAGTCGTCCGGGGAGCTGTTTTTT. Protein product: CASSLDQSSGELFF.

Here the CDR3 reads CASSGPLRDRGSGELFF. CDR3 nucleotide sequence: TGTGCCAGCAGCGGGCCGCTTCGGGACAGGGGTTCTGGGGAGCTGTTTTTT. This sequence joins TRBV2 and TRBJ2-2, with 10 bases fitting TRBD1. V lost 6 bases and J lost 8; bases outside the gene matches: 15. Germline V CDR1 and CDR2: SNHLY, FYNNEI. The CDR3 has 17 amino acids.

The V gene is TRBV5-1, the J gene TRBJ2-6; D not certain. The ends were cut back, 6 bases at V and 0 bases at J, with 10 bases in the middle. CDR1 SGHRS and CDR2 YFSETQ come from the germline V gene. The CDR3 is 15 residues long. In DNA, the CDR3 is TGCGCCAGCACCCCGACGGGCTCTGGGGCCAACGTCCTGACTTTC. This sequence encodes CASTPTGSGANVLTF.

The chain carries TRBV2 and TRBJ1-3; D is uncertain. The CDR3 sequence is 14 residues long. V was shortened by 3 bases and J by 0 bases, with 6 bases between the two germline ends. Germline V CDR1 and CDR2: SNHLY, FYNNEI. CDR3: CASSEASSGNTIYF. DNA of the CDR3: TGTGCCAGCAGTGAGGCCAGCTCTGGAAACACCATATATTTT. Full variable domain (outside the CDR3, taken from reference TRBV2 and TRBJ1-3): EPEVTQTPSHQVTQMGQEVILRCVPISNHLYFYWYRQILGQKVEFLVSFYNNEISEKSEIFDDQFSVERPDGSNFTLKIRSTKLEDSAMYFCASSEASSGNTIYFGEGSWLTVV.

The genes are TRBV10-3 and TRBJ1-2, with TRBD1 matching over 8 bases. The V gene end was trimmed by 4 bases and the J gene end by 9 bases; junction bases not matched to a gene: 13. CDR1 and CDR2 (germline): ENHRY, SYGVKD. This CDR3 has 15 residues. CDR3 protein: CAISGGRQGARSYTF. For the CDR3, the DNA is TGTGCCATCAGTGGCGGAAGGCAGGGGGCACGGAGCTACACCTTC.

The chain combines TRBV6-6 with TRBJ1-2, with D perhaps matching TRBD1 (6 bases). CDR3 length: 13 residues. V lost 6 bases to trimming and J lost 6 bases, with 14 bases between them. Germline lookup yields CDR1 MNHNY and CDR2 SVGAGI (reference sequence). The CDR3 region is CASRSPGANGYTF. CDR3 in DNA: TGTGCCAGCAGGTCTCCGGGGGCTAATGGCTACACCTTC.

This clone came up a few times. The chain combines TRBV6-5 with TRBJ1-1; no clear D. Germline CDR1 reads MNHEY; CDR2 reads SVGAGI. With 5 bases removed from V and 5 bases from J, the gap between germline ends came to 15 bases. The CDR3 contains 14 residues. The CDR3 DNA reads as TGTGCCAGCAGTCTGATAGGCCTCGGAACTGAAGCTTTCTTT. It is translated as CASSLIGLGTEAFF.